Listed here are 20 T cell receptor beta chains from one sample, sequenced in a study of T cell repertoires in cytomegalovirus infection. Via MiXCR, TCRdb re-called the reads, giving one row per CDR3 protein. The sample lists about 450,000 distinct CDR3 sequences; approximately 33% were seen once. The sequencing input was PBMCs. These receptors were collected from a human donor in good health (CMV status not recorded). Some clones in this sample may be carry-over from other donors' samples.

V is TRBV29-1 and J is TRBJ1-2; TRBD1 is a possible D gene (6 bases). The CDR3 has 12 amino acids. Trimming shortened V by 7 bases and J by 8 bases, and 17 bases separated the two germline ends. Germline V gene lookup returns CDR1 SQVTM and CDR2 ANQGSEA. The CDR3 DNA is TGCAGCGCGGGAGGGGGGAAGGGAGGCTACACCTTC. Translation: CSAGGGKGGYTF.

The rearrangement links TRBV7-9 to TRBJ1-2; D not resolved. Germline assignment: CDR1 SEHNR and CDR2 FQNEAQ (reference sequence). Trimming removed 4 bases from V and 4 bases from J, with 19 bases in between. The length of the CDR3 is 16 residues. The CDR3 DNA reads as TGTGCCAGCAGCTCGGGCCGAGACGGCAGAGCCTATGGCTACACCTTC. Its protein is CASSSGRDGRAYGYTF.

J is TRBJ2-3 and V is TRBV20-1; 9 bases match TRBD2. This CDR3 is 23 amino acids long. After removal of 6 bases from V and 2 bases from J, the junction contained 33 bases not matched to a gene. Germline V lookup: CDR1 DFQATT, CDR2 SNEGSKA (reference sequence). The chain's CDR3 is CSALSGGLAGNLNQKLSTDTQYF. The CDR3 bases are TGCAGTGCCCTTAGCGGTGGGCTAGCGGGGAACCTAAACCAAAAGTTATCCACAGATACGCAGTATTTT.

This clonotype has just a few counts. The rearrangement joins TRBV15 to TRBJ2-5, with TRBD2 matching over 10 bases. This CDR3 is built from 18 residues. Germline CDR1 LNHNV, CDR2 YYDKDF (reference sequence). The trim removed 3 bases at V and 4 bases at J, leaving 14 bases unmatched. The CDR3 region has the DNA TGTGCCACCAGCAGGCCCCCCCAAGGACTAGCGGATTTAGAGACCCAGTACTTC. Amino acid sequence: CATSRPPQGLADLETQYF.

The V gene is TRBV2, the J gene TRBJ1-3, with D perhaps TRBD1 (6 bases). Germline CDR1 SNHLY, CDR2 FYNNEI. The CDR3 length is 14 residues. Trimming left V 7 bases short and J 2 bases short, with 12 bases between. The CDR3 region is CASKHREAGNTIYF. In DNA, the CDR3 is TGTGCCAGCAAGCACAGGGAGGCTGGAAACACCATATATTTT.

This clonotype has ten or more counts. The CDR3 loop is CASSKKGQGVSGNTIYF. In DNA, the CDR3 is TGTGCCAGCAGCAAAAAGGGACAGGGGGTATCTGGAAACACCATATATTTT. The V and J genes are TRBV7-2 and TRBJ1-3; 11 bases align to TRBD1. V trimming: 5 bases; J trimming: 1 base; junction bases outside the gene matches: 7. CDR1 is SGHTA and CDR2 is FQGNSA in the germline V gene. The CDR3 runs 17 residues. Based on the CDR3 plus reference TRBV7-2 and TRBJ1-3, the full variable domain is GAGVSQSPSNKVTEKGKDVELRCDPISGHTALYWYRQSLGQGLEFLIYFQGNSAPDKSGLPSDRFSAERTGGSVSTLTIQRTQQEDSAVYLCASSKKGQGVSGNTIYFGEGSWLTVV.

This clonotype was found a few times. The rearrangement joins TRBV5-1 to TRBJ1-1; TRBD1 aligns across 7 bases. This CDR3 spans 15 amino acids. V lost 4 bases and J lost 2; bases outside the gene matches: 8. Germline CDR1 reads SGHRS; CDR2 reads YFSETQ. The CDR3 DNA sequence: TGCGCCAGCAGCCTTCGGGGACAGTCAAACACTGAAGCTTTCTTT. This encodes CASSLRGQSNTEAFF.

The chain employs TRBV19 and TRBJ2-7, with no clear D. Trimming shortened V by 3 bases and J by 3 bases, and 18 bases separated the two germline ends. This CDR3 has 16 residues. Germline V gene sequence: CDR1 LNHDA, CDR2 SQIVND (reference sequence). This CDR3 is CASSITLETANYEQYF. CDR3 nucleotides: TGTGCCAGTAGTATCACCCTCGAAACAGCCAACTACGAGCAGTACTTC.

DNA for the CDR3: TGTGCCAGCAGCTTAGAGGGTAATCGCAATCAGCCCCAGCATTTT. This encodes CASSLEGNRNQPQHF. The chain uses TRBV7-2 and TRBJ1-5; no clear D gene. V shed 1 base and J shed 2 bases, with 9 bases lying between them. The CDR3 is 15 amino acids. Germline V gives CDR1 SGHTA, CDR2 FQGNSA.

V gene TRBV7-8 combines with J gene TRBJ1-4, with a weak D call TRBD1 (5 bases). In germline, CDR1 is SGHVS, CDR2 FQNEAQ. This CDR3 comprises 15 residues. V dropped 5 bases and J dropped 5 bases, with 15 bases sitting between them. CDR3: CASSLTDLLNEKLFF. The CDR3, as DNA: TGTGCCAGCAGCCTGACAGACCTGCTAAATGAAAAACTGTTTTTT.

This clonotype was seen a few times. The genes are TRBV7-2 and TRBJ2-7; perhaps TRBD1 as D (5 bases). The CDR3 contains 16 residues. Trimming shortened V by 0 bases and J by 0 bases, and 12 bases separated the two germline ends. The germline V gene encodes CDR1 SGHTA and CDR2 FQGNSA. The DNA for the CDR3 is TGTGCCAGCAGCTTAGCTTCGGACACGAGCTCCTACGAGCAGTACTTC. Protein sequence: CASSLASDTSSYEQYF.

The genes are TRBV27 and TRBJ2-5; 8 nucleotides match TRBD2. CDR3 size: 14 residues. Trimming removed 6 bases from V and 1 base from J; junction bases left unmatched: 4. Germline V gives CDR1 MNHEY, CDR2 SMNVEV (reference sequence). Here the CDR3 DNA reads TGTGCCAGCAGCTTAGCGGGGTTCCAAGAGACCCAGTACTTC. Its protein is CASSLAGFQETQYF.

Details on this clonotype: A read error is likely, as this CDR3 ends without the conserved phenylalanine or tryptophan. This rearrangement joins TRBV2 to TRBJ1-1, with TRBD1 matching over 7 bases. The junction had 5 bases not matched to a gene; V was cut back by 6 bases and J by 10 bases. Per germline, CDR1 SNHLY and CDR2 FYNNEI. This CDR3 has 11 residues. The CDR3 is CASRNRQGAFC. The DNA of the CDR3 is TGTGCCAGCAGGAATAGACAGGGAGCTTTCTGT.

As concerns this clonotype: It may be a read error: a sequence one base away is much more abundant. The chain links TRBV12-5 to TRBJ2-5; TRBD2 might be the D (7 bases). Germline CDR1 LGHNT, CDR2 FRNRAP. CDR3 size: 15 residues. CDR3 protein: CARGFGPGGPETQYF. The DNA of the CDR3 is TGTGCTAGGGGTTTCGGGCCCGGGGGGCCAGAGACCCAGTACTTC.

The rearrangement links TRBV7-2 to TRBJ2-3; 11 bases line up with TRBD2. The CDR3 length is 16 residues. Germline lookup yields CDR1 SGHTA and CDR2 FQGNSA. V was pared by 5 bases and J by 1 base, with 5 bases of the junction left unmatched. The CDR3 loop reads CASSEEGLAGTDTQYF. In DNA form, the CDR3 reads TGTGCCAGCAGCGAAGAGGGACTAGCGGGCACAGATACGCAGTATTTT.

This clonotype was observed many times. The chain joins TRBV7-2 to TRBJ2-6, with 10 bases matching TRBD2. CDR3 length: 20 amino acids. V gave up 3 bases and J gave up 0 bases; unmatched junction bases: 11. Germline V gene lookup returns CDR1 SGHTA and CDR2 FQGNSA. CDR3 bases: TGTGCCAGCAGCTTGTTAGCGCTAGCGGGGGCCCACTCTGGGGCCAACGTCCTGACTTTC. Amino acids: CASSLLALAGAHSGANVLTF.

As regards this clonotype: A clone one base away is much larger, so this may be a read error. The chain has TRBV19 and TRBJ2-2, with TRBD2 matching 13 bases. This CDR3 has 19 residues. Germline V gives CDR1 LNHDA, CDR2 SQIVND (reference sequence). J lost 4 bases, V lost 2 bases, and 10 bases had no gene match. CDR3 nucleotide sequence: TGTGCCAGTAGTATACGCACTCTGACTAGCGGGGGGCGCACCGGGGAGCTGTTTTTT. This encodes CASSIRTLTSGGRTGELFF.

This clonotype was counted only a few times. The V call is TRBV6-1, the J call TRBJ2-5; 10 bases are shared with TRBD1. Germline CDR1 and CDR2: MNHNS and SASEGT. This CDR3 comprises 16 residues. V trimming: 6 bases; J trimming: 4 bases; junction bases outside the gene matches: 11. DNA for the CDR3: TGTGCCAGCAGCCTTCCAGGGACAGGGGCGGGAGAGACCCAGTACTTC. It encodes CASSLPGTGAGETQYF.

The CDR3 region has the DNA TGCAGTGCTATCCTCCCCGGGACAGGGAGCGGCACTGAAGCTTTCTTT. Encoded protein: CSAILPGTGSGTEAFF. The chain couples TRBV20-1 to TRBJ1-1, with 9 bases that match TRBD1. Trimming cost V 4 bases and J 4 bases; bases outside gene matches: 13. The CDR3 totals 16 residues. The germline V gene encodes CDR1 DFQATT and CDR2 SNEGSKA (reference sequence).

The rearrangement links TRBV29-1 to TRBJ1-4; 9 bases align to TRBD1. The CDR3 contains 13 residues. Germline V gene data show CDR1 as SQVTM and CDR2 as ANQGSEA. Trimming removed 7 bases from V and 8 bases from J; junction bases left unmatched: 8. DNA of the CDR3: TGCAGCGCAAGGGGACAGGGTCAGGAAAAACTGTTTTTT. Its protein product is CSARGQGQEKLFF. The full variable domain, in which reference TRBV29-1 and TRBJ1-4 provide the parts outside the CDR3, is SAVISQKPSRDICQRGTSLTIQCQVDSQVTMMFWYRQQPGQSLTLIATANQGSEATYESGFVIDKFPISRPNLTFSTLTVSNMSPEDSSIYLCSARGQGQEKLFFGSGTQLSVL.